The T cell receptor (beta chain) described here comes from a study of blood T cell repertoires in COVID-19. The length of the CDR3 is 16 residues. Germline V gives CDR1 MNHEY, CDR2 SMNVEV (reference sequence). The trim removed 5 bases at V and 3 bases at J, leaving 9 bases unmatched. As originally analysed: Estimated nucleated cell counts came from reference gene primer amplification. The protocol was immunoSEQ multiplex PCR, while the TCRdb copy is restricted to in-frame clones and leaves out a portion. V and J calls and clone size follow that table, whereas D and trimming were derived from the DNA. This table holds about 39,000 clones, about 94% found once.

The rearrangement links TRBV27 to TRBJ2-5; 10 bases are a match to TRBD2. The TCR originated in a human donor with active COVID-19. The donor label of this sample is uncertain. The sample was peripheral blood. Written as DNA, the CDR3 is TGTGCCAGCAGTCTCGGGACTAGCGTACTAAAAGAGACCCAGTACTTC. This sequence encodes CASSLGTSVLKETQYF.